Listed below are T cell receptor beta chains from one sample, sequenced in a study of Ad26.COV2.S vaccination and SARS-CoV-2 variants. Assay used: immunoSEQ multiplex PCR; TCRdb lists only in-frame clones, some missing. The sample lists approximately 420,000 clones, approximately 90% seen once, with approximately 4% in the top ten. The material was peripheral blood, obtained in a trial of Ad26.COV2.S vaccine versus placebo. The receptors were gathered from a person between 18 and 60 years old who received the Ad26.COV2.S COVID-19 vaccine or a placebo. Each CDR3 is given with its conserved first and last residue. The D gene is left open where the match is weak. The size of a clone is reported for some rows only, either as once, few or many, or as a class for expanded clones.

D gene: TRBD1
clone size: .
J gene: TRBJ1-6
V gene: TRBV7-8
CDR3 protein: CASSPATDRTKGSPLHF
CDR3 DNA: TGTGCCAGCAGCCCCGCGACGGACAGGACCAAAGGGTCACCCCTCCACTTT

D gene: .
clone size: .
J gene: TRBJ1-1
V gene: TRBV7-2
CDR3 protein: CASSPEAGTNTEAFF
CDR3 DNA: TGTGCCAGCAGCCCAGAAGCAGGGACGAACACTGAAGCTTTCTTT

D gene: .
clone size: few
J gene: TRBJ1-5
V gene: TRBV3-1/TRBV3-2
CDR3 protein: CASSQVRAGNQPQHF
CDR3 DNA: TGTGCCAGCAGCCAAGTCAGGGCAGGCAATCAGCCCCAGCATTTT

D gene: .
clone size: .
J gene: TRBJ2-5
V gene: TRBV6-5
CDR3 protein: CASSYSRGSETQYF
CDR3 DNA: TGTGCCAGCAGTTACTCCCGGGGTTCGGAGACCCAGTACTTC

D gene: .
clone size: .
J gene: TRBJ1-5
V gene: TRBV5-6
CDR3 protein: CASSSGANQPQHF
CDR3 DNA: TGTGCCAGCAGCTCGGGGGCCAATCAGCCCCAGCATTTT

D gene: .
clone size: .
J gene: TRBJ2-3
V gene: TRBV6-6
CDR3 protein: CASSYGRFSTDTQYF
CDR3 DNA: TGTGCCAGCAGTTACGGGAGGTTTAGCACAGATACGCAGTATTTT

D gene: .
clone size: .
J gene: TRBJ2-3
V gene: TRBV30
CDR3 protein: CAWTTPAQMASSTDTQYF
CDR3 DNA: TGTGCCTGGACGACCCCGGCACAGATGGCTTCTAGCACAGATACGCAGTATTTT

D gene: .
clone size: .
J gene: TRBJ1-1
V gene: TRBV5-6
CDR3 protein: CASSVWGEFTEAFF
CDR3 DNA: TGTGCCAGCAGCGTATGGGGGGAGTTTACTGAAGCTTTCTTT

D gene: .
clone size: .
J gene: TRBJ2-2
V gene: TRBV4-2
CDR3 protein: CAISLKRQATGELFF
CDR3 DNA: TGTGCCATCTCTCTTAAACGACAGGCGACCGGGGAGCTGTTTTTT

D gene: .
clone size: .
J gene: TRBJ1-2
V gene: TRBV6-6
CDR3 protein: CASSKQVRDYTF
CDR3 DNA: TGTGCCAGCAGTAAACAGGTTCGGGACTACACCTTC

D gene: .
clone size: .
J gene: TRBJ2-2
V gene: TRBV11-2
CDR3 protein: CASVLRARVGELFF
CDR3 DNA: TGTGCCAGCGTACTCCGGGCACGTGTGGGGGAGCTGTTTTTT

D gene: .
clone size: .
J gene: TRBJ2-1
V gene: TRBV7-9
CDR3 protein: CASSLRERGWNEQFF
CDR3 DNA: TGTGCCAGCAGCTTACGGGAGAGGGGGTGGAATGAGCAGTTCTTC

D gene: .
clone size: .
J gene: TRBJ1-5
V gene: TRBV4-2
CDR3 protein: CASSPTGNQPQHF
CDR3 DNA: TGTGCCAGCAGCCCGACAGGCAATCAGCCCCAGCATTTT

D gene: .
clone size: .
J gene: TRBJ1-5
V gene: TRBV4-3
CDR3 protein: CASSQPNRNNQPQHF
CDR3 DNA: TGCGCCAGCAGCCAACCGAACAGAAACAATCAGCCCCAGCATTTT

D gene: .
clone size: .
J gene: TRBJ1-5
V gene: TRBV9
CDR3 protein: CASSVGGGLLEPQHF
CDR3 DNA: TGTGCCAGCAGCGTAGGGGGGGGTCTCCTGGAGCCCCAGCATTTT

D gene: TRBD2
clone size: .
J gene: TRBJ2-3
V gene: TRBV28
CDR3 protein: CASSPPTSGVDTDTQYF
CDR3 DNA: TGTGCCAGCAGTCCCCCGACTAGCGGGGTTGACACAGATACGCAGTATTTT

D gene: .
clone size: .
J gene: TRBJ2-1
V gene: TRBV7-2
CDR3 protein: CASSPITLTGLYNEQFF
CDR3 DNA: TGTGCCAGCAGCCCGATCACGCTTACCGGCCTCTACAATGAGCAGTTCTTC

D gene: .
clone size: .
J gene: TRBJ1-5
V gene: TRBV27
CDR3 protein: CASSLSGHNQPQHF
CDR3 DNA: TGTGCCAGCAGTTTATCGGGACACAATCAGCCCCAGCATTTT

D gene: .
clone size: .
J gene: TRBJ2-6
V gene: TRBV14
CDR3 protein: CASSLRAGANVLTF
CDR3 DNA: TGTGCCAGCAGCCTCAGGGCCGGGGCCAACGTCCTGACTTTC

D gene: TRBD1
clone size: once
J gene: TRBJ1-2
V gene: TRBV2
CDR3 protein: CASTGQDQLYGYTF
CDR3 DNA: TGTGCCAGCACAGGACAGGACCAACTATACGGCTACACCTTC

D gene: TRBD1
clone size: .
J gene: TRBJ2-3
V gene: TRBV29-1
CDR3 protein: CSVKTGGTSTDTQYF
CDR3 DNA: TGCAGCGTTAAAACAGGGGGGACTAGCACAGATACGCAGTATTTT

D gene: .
clone size: once
J gene: TRBJ1-2
V gene: TRBV28
CDR3 protein: CASSLNQGLAYGYTF
CDR3 DNA: TGTGCCAGCAGTTTAAACCAGGGACTCGCCTATGGCTACACCTTC

D gene: TRBD1
clone size: .
J gene: TRBJ2-5
V gene: TRBV6-2/TRBV6-3
CDR3 protein: CASSPTGGPFQETQYF
CDR3 DNA: TGTGCCAGCAGCCCCACAGGGGGCCCCTTCCAAGAGACCCAGTACTTC